This T cell receptor beta chain came from a study of T cells and Merkel cell carcinoma outcomes. V gave up 5 bases and J gave up 5 bases; unmatched junction bases: 8. The length of the CDR3 is 16 residues. Germline loops: CDR1 SGHTA, CDR2 FQGNSA. A word on this clone: The antigen is not known.

Study results and limitations: Merkel cell carcinoma outcomes were reportedly predicted by repertoire and T-cell density.

Sequenced by immunoSEQ multiplex PCR; TCRdb stores in-frame clones only, minus some. The sample comprises about 15,000 clones, roughly 80% of which are singletons, and roughly 10% rests with the top ten. The sequence was obtained from a human donor with Merkel cell carcinoma. What was sequenced was tumor tissue from Merkel cell carcinoma. The chain combines TRBV7-2 with TRBJ2-3, with 12 bases lining up with TRBD2. CDR3 sequence reads: CASSDRLAGAIDTQYF. The CDR3 DNA reads TGTGCCAGCAGCGATAGACTAGCGGGAGCGATAGATACGCAGTATTTT. The full variable domain, in which reference TRBV7-2 and TRBJ2-3 provide the parts outside the CDR3, is GAGVSQSPSNKVTEKGKDVELRCDPISGHTALYWYRQSLGQGLEFLIYFQGNSAPDKSGLPSDRFSAERTGGSVSTLTIQRTQQEDSAVYLCASSDRLAGAIDTQYFGPGTRLTVL.